This T cell receptor (beta chain) was observed in a study of control samples from healthy donors and cancer patients. TCRdb's table, derived via immunoSEQ multiplex PCR, lists solely in-frame clones and lacks some. The sample yields some 130,000 clones, 90% seen once. Germline values: CDR1 MNHNY, CDR2 SVGAGI (reference sequence). There are 14 residues in the CDR3. Trimming shortened V by 3 bases and J by 6 bases, and 15 bases separated the two germline ends. The receptor's source is a man aged 35-49 years in good health. The sequenced material came from blood. V usage is TRBV6-6 and J usage is TRBJ2-7, with D unclear. CDR3 DNA sequence: TGTGCCAGCAGTTATAATGAAATATCGGCCGAGCAGTACTTC. The encoded protein is CASSYNEISAEQYF.